Detailed here is one T cell receptor beta chain. Its antigen remains unknown. Clones were read by immunoSEQ multiplex PCR, and TCRdb kept only the in-frame ones, dropping some. Among 170,000 or so clones listed, over 85% were seen once. The sample belongs to a study of T cell responses to AZD1222 COVID-19 vaccine. Study-wide results and limits: Baseline antibody screening turned up just six or seven seropositive AZD1222 recipients. Spike-spanning, vaccine-associated CD4 TCRs were dominant at 160-218 and 743-854. Once two AZD1222 doses were given, Spike-specific TCR breadth and depth went up.

This CDR3 is 13 amino acids long. CDR1 SNHLY and CDR2 FYNNEI come from the germline V gene. The V gene end was trimmed by 6 bases and the J gene end by 4 bases; junction bases not matched to a gene: 5. V and J are TRBV2 and TRBJ1-1; 7 bases fit TRBD1. This sample comprised peripheral blood, obtained 28 days after the second dose of the MenACWY control vaccine. The TCR originated in an adult who received the MenACWY meningococcal vaccine as a control. The chain's CDR3 is CASRTGRATEAFF. CDR3 DNA: TGTGCCAGCAGGACAGGGCGGGCCACTGAAGCTTTCTTT.